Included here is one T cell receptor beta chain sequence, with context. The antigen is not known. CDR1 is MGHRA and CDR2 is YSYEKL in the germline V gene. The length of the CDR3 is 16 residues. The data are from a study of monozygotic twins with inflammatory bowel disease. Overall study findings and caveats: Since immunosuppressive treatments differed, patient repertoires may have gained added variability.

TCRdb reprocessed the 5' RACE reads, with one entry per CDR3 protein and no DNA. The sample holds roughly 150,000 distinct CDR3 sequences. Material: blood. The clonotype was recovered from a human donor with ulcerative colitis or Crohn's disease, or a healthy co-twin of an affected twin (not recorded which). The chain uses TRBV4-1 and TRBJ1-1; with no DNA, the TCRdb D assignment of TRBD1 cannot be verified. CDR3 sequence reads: CASSFEAHRKDTEAFF.